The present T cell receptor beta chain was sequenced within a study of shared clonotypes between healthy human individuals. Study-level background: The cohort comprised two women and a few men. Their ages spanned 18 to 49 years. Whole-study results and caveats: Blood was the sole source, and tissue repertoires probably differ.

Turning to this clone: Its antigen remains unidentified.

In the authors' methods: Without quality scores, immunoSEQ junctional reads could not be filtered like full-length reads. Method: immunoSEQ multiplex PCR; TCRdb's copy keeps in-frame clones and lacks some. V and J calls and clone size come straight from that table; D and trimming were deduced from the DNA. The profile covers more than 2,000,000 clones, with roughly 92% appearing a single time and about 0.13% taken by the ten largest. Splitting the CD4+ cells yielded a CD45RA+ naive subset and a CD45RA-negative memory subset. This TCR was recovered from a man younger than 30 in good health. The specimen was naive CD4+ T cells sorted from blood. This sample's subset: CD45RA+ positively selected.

The CDR3 spells CASSLTGRQPQHF. The CDR3 DNA is TGTGCCAGCAGCTTAACGGGGAGACAGCCCCAGCATTTT. The V and J genes are TRBV13 and TRBJ1-5; no clear D gene. V gave up 2 bases and J gave up 7 bases, with 9 bases separating them. The CDR3 runs to 13 residues. CDR1 is PRHDT and CDR2 is FYEKMQ in the germline V gene (reference sequence).